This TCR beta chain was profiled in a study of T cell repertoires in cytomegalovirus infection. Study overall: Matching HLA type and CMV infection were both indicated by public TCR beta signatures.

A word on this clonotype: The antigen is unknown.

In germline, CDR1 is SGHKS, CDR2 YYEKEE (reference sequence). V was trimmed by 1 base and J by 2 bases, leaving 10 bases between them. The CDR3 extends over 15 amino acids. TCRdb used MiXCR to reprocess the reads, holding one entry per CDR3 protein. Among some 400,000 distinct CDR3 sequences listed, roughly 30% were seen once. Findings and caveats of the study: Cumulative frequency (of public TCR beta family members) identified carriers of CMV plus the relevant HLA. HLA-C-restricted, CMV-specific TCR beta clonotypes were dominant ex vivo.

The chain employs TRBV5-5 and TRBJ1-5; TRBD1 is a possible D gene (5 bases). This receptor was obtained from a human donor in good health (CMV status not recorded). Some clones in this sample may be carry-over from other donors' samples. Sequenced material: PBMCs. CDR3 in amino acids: CASSLQPGGNQPQHF. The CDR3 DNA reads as TGTGCCAGCAGCTTGCAGCCGGGGGGCAATCAGCCCCAGCATTTT.